This T cell receptor beta chain was recorded in a study of T-cell memory formation after mild COVID-19. Study-level points and caveats: Researchers report contracting CD4+ clones mostly in CM and EM, with CD8+ clones in EMRA.

Germline V gene sequence: CDR1 ENHRY, CDR2 SYGVKD. The CDR3 totals 14 residues. V gave up 1 base and J gave up 1 base, with 7 bases separating them. This clonotype was detected only once. Its matching antigen is unknown. 5'RACE, which relied on constant-segment primers, yielded TCR alpha and TCR beta cDNA libraries carrying sample barcodes and UMIs. TCRdb reanalysed the 5' RACE reads using MiXCR and keeps one entry per CDR3 protein. The table records just over 300,000 distinct CDR3 sequences, approximately 19% of them present only once. The sample comprised PBMCs or a T cell subset sorted from them (not recorded which). This chain connects TRBV10-3 to TRBJ1-2; D uncertain. This clonotype originated in a man between 18 and 35 years old who had mild COVID-19 (a few samples of this study predate the infection). Cell type and time point are not known. The CDR3 region has the DNA TGTGCCATCAGTGAGTACACACTTAACTATGGCTACACCTTC. Protein: CAISEYTLNYGYTF.